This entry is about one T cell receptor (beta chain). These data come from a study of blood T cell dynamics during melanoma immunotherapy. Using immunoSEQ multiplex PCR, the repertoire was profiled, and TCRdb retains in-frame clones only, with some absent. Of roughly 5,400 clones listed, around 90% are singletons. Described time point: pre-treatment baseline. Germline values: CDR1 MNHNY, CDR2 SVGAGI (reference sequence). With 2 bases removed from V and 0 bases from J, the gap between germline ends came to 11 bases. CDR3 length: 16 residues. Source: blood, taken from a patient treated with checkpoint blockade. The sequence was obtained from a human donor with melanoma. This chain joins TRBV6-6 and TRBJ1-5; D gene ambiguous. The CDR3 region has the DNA TGTGCCAGCAGTTACCTTTCTGATTATAGCAATCAGCCCCAGCATTTT. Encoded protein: CASSYLSDYSNQPQHF.